These 9 T cell receptor beta chains originate from one sample sequenced in a study of shared clonotypes between healthy human individuals. The naive CD8 fraction comprised CD45RO-negative cells positively selected for CCR7 and excluded terminally differentiated effector memory CD45RA+ cells. Profiling relied on immunoSEQ multiplex PCR, and the TCRdb table lists in-frame clones only, not all of them. The table records a few hundred thousand clones, roughly 96% of them present only once. The sample comprised naive CD8+ T cells sorted from blood. The receptors originated from a woman in her thirties in good health.

V is TRBV5-6 and J is TRBJ2-1; the match to TRBD2 covers 11 bases. Germline-derived CDR1 and CDR2 are SGHDT and YYEEEE. After removal of 4 bases from V and 9 bases from J, the junction contained 15 bases not matched to a gene. This CDR3 is 17 amino acids long. The chain's CDR3 is CASSPPGLAGGPGEQFF. In DNA form, the CDR3 reads TGTGCCAGCAGCCCGCCCGGGTTAGCGGGAGGGCCTGGTGAGCAGTTCTTC. Based on the CDR3 plus reference TRBV5-6 and TRBJ2-1, the full variable domain is DAGVTQSPTHLIKTRGQQVTLRCSPKSGHDTVSWYQQALGQGPQFIFQYYEEEERQRGNFPDRFSGHQFPNYSSELNVNALLLGDSALYLCASSPPGLAGGPGEQFFGPGTRLTVL.

Only one count was recorded for this clone. V is TRBV10-3 and J is TRBJ1-1, with 9 bases that match TRBD1. The CDR3 totals 16 residues. Germline values: CDR1 ENHRY, CDR2 SYGVKD. Trimming removed 6 bases from V and 5 bases from J; junction bases left unmatched: 13. CDR3 coding DNA: TGTGCCATCAGACCAGGGACAGGGTATAAGGGAACTGAAGCTTTCTTT. Translated, it gives CAIRPGTGYKGTEAFF.

The V and J genes are TRBV29-1 and TRBJ1-1, with 9 nucleotides matching TRBD1. This CDR3 has 13 residues. The germline CDR1 and CDR2 sequences are SQVTM and ANQGSEA. V dropped 5 bases and J dropped 7; count of bases not matched to a gene: 8. The CDR3 reads CSVSQGAWDEAFF. The CDR3 DNA reads as TGCAGCGTTTCACAGGGGGCGTGGGATGAAGCTTTCTTT.

The DNA for the CDR3 is TGCGCCAGCAGCCAAGATGGGGCCAAAAACATTCAGTACTTC. Its translation: CASSQDGAKNIQYF. The rearrangement joins TRBV4-1 to TRBJ2-4; D ambiguous. Germline lookup yields CDR1 MGHRA and CDR2 YSYEKL. The CDR3 covers 14 residues. Trimming shortened V by 0 bases and J by 1 base, and 4 bases separated the two germline ends.

V gene TRBV29-1 combines with J gene TRBJ2-3; D may be TRBD2 (6 bases). V lost 4 bases and J 3 bases, leaving 11 bases between the germline ends. CDR1 is SQVTM, CDR2 ANQGSEA, per germline. The CDR3 is made up of 13 amino acids. The CDR3 loop reads CSVGGGETDTQYF. In DNA form, the CDR3 reads TGCAGCGTTGGAGGAGGGGAAACAGATACGCAGTATTTT.

The gene calls are TRBV27 and TRBJ2-5, with 8 bases fitting TRBD2. The DNA end is a closer match to TRBJ2-7, so the J assignment may be wrong. Germline CDR1 MNHEY, CDR2 SMNVEV (reference sequence). The CDR3 has 13 residues. CDR3 protein: CASRVAGSHEQYF. Written as DNA, the CDR3 is TGTGCCAGCAGGGTAGCGGGATCCCACGAGCAGTACTTC.

The chain joins TRBV27 to TRBJ2-3; the match to TRBD2 covers 11 bases. V shed 7 bases and J 1 base; nucleotides not matched to a gene: 13. Germline V gene data show CDR1 as MNHEY and CDR2 as SMNVEV (reference sequence). This CDR3 has 18 amino acids. Written as DNA, the CDR3 is TGTGCCAGCACCCCCGGGACTAGCGGTGCCCTCCGCACAGATACGCAGTATTTT. This gives the protein CASTPGTSGALRTDTQYF.

The V and J genes are TRBV6-1 and TRBJ2-1; maybe TRBD2 (5 bases). Germline V gene lookup returns CDR1 MNHNS and CDR2 SASEGT. Between the trimmed V and J ends, which lost 2 bases and 5 bases, there was a span of 13 bases. This CDR3 has 15 residues. For the CDR3, the DNA is TGTGCCAGCAGTGAACTTGGGAGTTGGGACAATGAGCAGTTCTTC. Protein product: CASSELGSWDNEQFF.

The chain couples TRBV7-9 to TRBJ1-2, with D unresolved. There are 14 residues in the CDR3. Per germline, CDR1 SEHNR and CDR2 FQNEAQ (reference sequence). Trimming removed 6 bases from V and 0 bases from J, with 11 bases in between. This chain's CDR3 is CASRPENSNYGYTF. The CDR3 nucleotides read TGTGCCAGCAGGCCGGAGAATTCTAACTATGGCTACACCTTC.